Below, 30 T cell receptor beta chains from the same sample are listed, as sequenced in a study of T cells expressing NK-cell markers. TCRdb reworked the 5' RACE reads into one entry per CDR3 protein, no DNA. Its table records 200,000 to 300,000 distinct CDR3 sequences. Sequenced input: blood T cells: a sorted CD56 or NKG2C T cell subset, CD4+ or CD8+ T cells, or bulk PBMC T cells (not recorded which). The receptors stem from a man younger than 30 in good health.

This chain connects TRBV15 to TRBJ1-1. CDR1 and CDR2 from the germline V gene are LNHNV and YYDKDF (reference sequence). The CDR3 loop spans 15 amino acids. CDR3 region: CATTRNGVSNTEAFF.

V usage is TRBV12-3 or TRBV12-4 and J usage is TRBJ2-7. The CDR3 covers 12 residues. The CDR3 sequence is CASSLPFTEQYF.

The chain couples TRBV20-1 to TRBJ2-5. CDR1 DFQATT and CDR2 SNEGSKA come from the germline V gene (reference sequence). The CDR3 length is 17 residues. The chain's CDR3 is CSAKPEPGPGLRETQYF.

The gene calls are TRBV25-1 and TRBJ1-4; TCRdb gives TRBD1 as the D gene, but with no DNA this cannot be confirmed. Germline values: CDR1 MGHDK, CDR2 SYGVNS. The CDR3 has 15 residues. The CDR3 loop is CASSVRTGRNEKLFF.

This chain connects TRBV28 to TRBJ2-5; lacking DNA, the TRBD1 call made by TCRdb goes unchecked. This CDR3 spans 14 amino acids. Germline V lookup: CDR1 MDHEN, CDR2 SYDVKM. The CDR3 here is CASSSAGTQETQYF.

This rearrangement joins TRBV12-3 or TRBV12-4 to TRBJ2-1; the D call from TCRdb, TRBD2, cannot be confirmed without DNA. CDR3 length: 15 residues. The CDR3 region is CASSLRPAGEAEQFF.

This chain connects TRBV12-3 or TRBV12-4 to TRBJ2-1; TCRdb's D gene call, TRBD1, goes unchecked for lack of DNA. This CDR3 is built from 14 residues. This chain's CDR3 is CASSDGTLYNEQFF.

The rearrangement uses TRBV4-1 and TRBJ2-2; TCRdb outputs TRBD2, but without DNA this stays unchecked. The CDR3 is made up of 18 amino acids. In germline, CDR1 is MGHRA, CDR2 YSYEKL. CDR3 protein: CASSQRTLAGGSTGELFF.

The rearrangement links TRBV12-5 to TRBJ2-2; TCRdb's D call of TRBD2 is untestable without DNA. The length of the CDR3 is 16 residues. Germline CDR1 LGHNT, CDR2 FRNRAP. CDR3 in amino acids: CASGLEGGRVTGELFF.

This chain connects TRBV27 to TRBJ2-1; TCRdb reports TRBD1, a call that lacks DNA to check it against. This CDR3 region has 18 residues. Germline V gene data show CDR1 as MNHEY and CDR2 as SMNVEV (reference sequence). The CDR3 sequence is CASSSYGGGQGFDNEQFF.

The CDR3 region is CSVLGLAEEQFF. The chain uses TRBV29-1 and TRBJ2-1; the TRBD2 assignment by TCRdb is unverifiable without DNA. Germline lookup yields CDR1 SQVTM and CDR2 ANQGSEA. There are 12 residues in the CDR3.

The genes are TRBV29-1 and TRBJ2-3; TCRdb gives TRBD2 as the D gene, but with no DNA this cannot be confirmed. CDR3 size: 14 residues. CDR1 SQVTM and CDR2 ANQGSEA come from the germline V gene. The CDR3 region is CSVGTSGIGDTQYF.

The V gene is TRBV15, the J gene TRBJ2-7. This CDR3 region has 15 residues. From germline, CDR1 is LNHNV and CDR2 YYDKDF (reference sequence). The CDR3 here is CATSRAASDYYEQYF.

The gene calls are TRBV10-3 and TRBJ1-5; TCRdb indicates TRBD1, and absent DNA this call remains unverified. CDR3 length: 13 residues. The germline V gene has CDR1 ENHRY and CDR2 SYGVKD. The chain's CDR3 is CAITKDRDQPQHF.

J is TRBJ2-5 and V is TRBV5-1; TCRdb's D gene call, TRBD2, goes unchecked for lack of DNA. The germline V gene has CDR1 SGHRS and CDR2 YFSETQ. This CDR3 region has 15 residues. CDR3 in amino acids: CASSKIAGVGETQYF.

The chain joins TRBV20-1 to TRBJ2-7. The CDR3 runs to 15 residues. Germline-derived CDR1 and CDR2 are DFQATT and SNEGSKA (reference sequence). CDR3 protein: CSARVLRGTYYEQYF.

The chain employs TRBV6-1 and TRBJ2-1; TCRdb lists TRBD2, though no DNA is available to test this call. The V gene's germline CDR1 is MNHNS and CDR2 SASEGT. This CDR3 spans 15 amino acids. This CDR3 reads CASKAEAGGINEQFF.

The CDR3 is CASSFIGPNTEAFF. This chain joins TRBV5-5 and TRBJ1-1. The V gene's germline CDR1 is SGHKS and CDR2 YYEKEE (reference sequence). The CDR3 loop spans 14 amino acids. The full variable domain, completed using reference TRBV5-5 and TRBJ1-1, is DAGVTQSPTHLIKTRGQQVTLRCSPISGHKSVSWYQQVLGQGPQFIFQYYEKEERGRGNFPDRFSARQFPNYSSELNVNALLLGDSALYLCASSFIGPNTEAFFGQGTRLTVV.

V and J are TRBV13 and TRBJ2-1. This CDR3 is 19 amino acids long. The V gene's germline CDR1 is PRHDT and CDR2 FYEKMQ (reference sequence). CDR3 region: CASSLYGTYEPSSYNEQFF.

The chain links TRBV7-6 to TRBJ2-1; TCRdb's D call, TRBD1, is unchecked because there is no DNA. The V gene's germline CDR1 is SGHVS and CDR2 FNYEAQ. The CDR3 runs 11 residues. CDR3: CASSLGTGQFF.

CDR3 amino acids: CASSLGLQLFF. This rearrangement joins TRBV5-6 to TRBJ1-4. The CDR3 runs 11 residues. CDR1 and CDR2 from the germline V gene are SGHDT and YYEEEE.

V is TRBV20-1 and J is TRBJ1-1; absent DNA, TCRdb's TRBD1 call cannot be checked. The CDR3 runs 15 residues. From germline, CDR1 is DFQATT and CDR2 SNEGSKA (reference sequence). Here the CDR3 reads CSARLKGHRYTEAFF.

CDR3 sequence: CASSFLAGVRSYEQYF. V usage is TRBV6-2 or TRBV6-3 and J usage is TRBJ2-7; TCRdb's assignment of TRBD2 cannot be checked, as there is no DNA. CDR1 and CDR2 (germline): MNHEY, SVGEGT. The CDR3 runs to 16 residues.

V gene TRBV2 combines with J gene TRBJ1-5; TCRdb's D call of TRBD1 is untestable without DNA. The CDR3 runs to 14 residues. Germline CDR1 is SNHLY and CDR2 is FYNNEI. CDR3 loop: CASSVGQSGQPQHF.

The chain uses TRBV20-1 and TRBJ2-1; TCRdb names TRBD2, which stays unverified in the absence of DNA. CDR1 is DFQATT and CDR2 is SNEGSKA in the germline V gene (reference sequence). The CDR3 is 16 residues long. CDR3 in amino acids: CSARRRLASSVNEQFF.

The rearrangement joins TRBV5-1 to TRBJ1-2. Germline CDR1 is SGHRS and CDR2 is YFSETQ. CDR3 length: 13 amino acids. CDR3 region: CASSLLRDYGYTF.

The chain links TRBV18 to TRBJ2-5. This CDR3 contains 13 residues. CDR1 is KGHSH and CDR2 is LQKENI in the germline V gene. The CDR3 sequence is CASSLMKVETQYF.

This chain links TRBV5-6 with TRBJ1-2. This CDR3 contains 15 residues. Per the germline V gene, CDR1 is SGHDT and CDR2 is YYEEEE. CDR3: CASSLVQASDYGYTF.

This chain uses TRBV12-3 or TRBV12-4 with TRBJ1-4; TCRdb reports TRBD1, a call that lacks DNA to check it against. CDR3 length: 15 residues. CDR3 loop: CASSQAGGDGEKLFF.

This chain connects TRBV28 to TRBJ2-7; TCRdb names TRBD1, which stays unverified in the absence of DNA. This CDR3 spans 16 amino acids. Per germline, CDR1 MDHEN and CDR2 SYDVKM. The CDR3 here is CASSLWVGQGLYEQYF.